This paragraph reports one TCR beta chain. The sample belongs to a study of blood T cell repertoires in COVID-19. The overall study: Researchers got acute and convalescent COVID-19 samples from the United States, Italy and Spain.

V dropped 3 bases and J dropped 2; count of bases not matched to a gene: 14. Per the germline V gene, CDR1 is LGHDT and CDR2 is YNNKEL (reference sequence). This CDR3 spans 18 amino acids. Measured with immunoSEQ multiplex PCR; TCRdb has only the in-frame clones, and not every one. The table lists about 100,000 clones, just over 85% of them singletons. The genes are TRBV3-1 (or the pseudogene TRBV3-2) and TRBJ2-7, with 9 bases lining up with TRBD2. Material for sequencing was peripheral blood. This clonotype was obtained from a woman aged 60 to 75 in a cohort sampled during active or convalescent COVID-19. CDR3 region: CASSQGLGSGRLPYEQYF. Written as DNA, the CDR3 is TGTGCCAGCAGCCAGGGGCTTGGTAGCGGGAGATTGCCCTACGAGCAGTACTTC.